This note documents a single T cell receptor beta chain sequence. Its antigen is not known. In germline, CDR1 is SNHLY, CDR2 FYNNEI. The CDR3 sequence is 15 residues long. With 3 bases removed from V and 6 bases from J, the gap between germline ends came to 15 bases. The entry originates in a study of T cell responses to AZD1222 COVID-19 vaccine. Assay: immunoSEQ multiplex PCR; the TCRdb copy retains only in-frame clones and omits some. Here the sample spans 100,000 to 150,000 clones, 84% being singletons. Overall study findings and caveats: An increase in Spike-specific TCR breadth and depth was observed after two AZD1222 doses. Seropositivity was recorded at baseline in only 6 or 7 AZD1222 recipients. Among spike-specific TCRs, nearly half reportedly target unmutated variant regions.

The chain links TRBV2 to TRBJ1-5; D gene ambiguous. The sequence was obtained from an adult who received the AZD1222 COVID-19 vaccine. This specimen consisted of peripheral blood, obtained 28 days after the second AZD1222 dose. The CDR3 DNA reads as TGTGCCAGCAGTGAGCAGTCTCCCGGTGGTCAGCCCCAGCATTTT. Translation gives CASSEQSPGGQPQHF.